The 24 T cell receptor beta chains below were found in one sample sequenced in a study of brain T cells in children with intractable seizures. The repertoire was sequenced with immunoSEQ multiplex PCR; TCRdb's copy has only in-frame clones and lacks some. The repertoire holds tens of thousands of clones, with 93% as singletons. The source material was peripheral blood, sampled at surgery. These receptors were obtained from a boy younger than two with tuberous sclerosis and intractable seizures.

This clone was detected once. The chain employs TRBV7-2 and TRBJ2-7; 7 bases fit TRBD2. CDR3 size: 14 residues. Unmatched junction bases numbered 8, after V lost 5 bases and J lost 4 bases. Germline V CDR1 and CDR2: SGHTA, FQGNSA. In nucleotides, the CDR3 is TGTGCCAGCAGCACCGGCGGGAGAAGATACGAGCAGTACTTC. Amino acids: CASSTGGRRYEQYF. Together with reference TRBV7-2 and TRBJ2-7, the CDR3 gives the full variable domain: GAGVSQSPSNKVTEKGKDVELRCDPISGHTALYWYRQSLGQGLEFLIYFQGNSAPDKSGLPSDRFSAERTGGSVSTLTIQRTQQEDSAVYLCASSTGGRRYEQYFGPGTRLTVT.

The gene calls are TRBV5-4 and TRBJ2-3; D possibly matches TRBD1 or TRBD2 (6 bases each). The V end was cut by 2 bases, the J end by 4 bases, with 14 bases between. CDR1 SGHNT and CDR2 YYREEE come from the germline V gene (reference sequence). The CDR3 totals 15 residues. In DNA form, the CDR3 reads TGTGCCAGCAGCTTCACGGGGGCCGGGGCAGATACGCAGTATTTT. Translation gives CASSFTGAGADTQYF.

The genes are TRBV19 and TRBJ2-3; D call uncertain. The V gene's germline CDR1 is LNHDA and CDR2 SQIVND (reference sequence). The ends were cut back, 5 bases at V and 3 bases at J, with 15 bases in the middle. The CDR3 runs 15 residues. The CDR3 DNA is TGTGCCAGTAGTTACGTAGGCAGGTTGACAGATACGCAGTATTTT. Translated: CASSYVGRLTDTQYF.

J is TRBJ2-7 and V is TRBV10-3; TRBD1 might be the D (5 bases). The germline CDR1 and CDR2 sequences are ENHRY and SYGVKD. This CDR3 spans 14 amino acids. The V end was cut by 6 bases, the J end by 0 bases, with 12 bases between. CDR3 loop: CAISASGASYEQYF. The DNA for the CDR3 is TGTGCCATCAGCGCCTCTGGGGCCTCCTACGAGCAGTACTTC.

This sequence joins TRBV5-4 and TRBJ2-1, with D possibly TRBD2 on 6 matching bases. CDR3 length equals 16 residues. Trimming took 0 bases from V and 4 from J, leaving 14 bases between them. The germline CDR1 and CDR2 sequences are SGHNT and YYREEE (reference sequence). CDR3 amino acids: CASSLGPGVGYNEQFF. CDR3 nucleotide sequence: TGTGCCAGCAGCTTGGGACCGGGGGTAGGGTACAATGAGCAGTTCTTC.

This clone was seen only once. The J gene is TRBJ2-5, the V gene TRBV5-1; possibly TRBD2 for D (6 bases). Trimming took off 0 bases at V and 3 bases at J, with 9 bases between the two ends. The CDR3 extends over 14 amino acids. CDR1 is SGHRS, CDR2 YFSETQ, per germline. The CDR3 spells CASSLEAGKETQYF. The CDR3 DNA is TGCGCCAGCAGCTTGGAAGCGGGCAAAGAGACCCAGTACTTC.

The CDR3, as DNA: TGTGCCAGCAGCTTGCTATCAGGGTTCAGATCACCCCTCCACTTT. This codes for CASSLLSGFRSPLHF. This chain uses TRBV5-4 with TRBJ1-6, with D tentatively TRBD1 (5 bases). Germline V lookup: CDR1 SGHNT, CDR2 YYREEE (reference sequence). V lost 1 base to trimming and J lost 10 bases, with 15 bases between them. This CDR3 has 15 amino acids.

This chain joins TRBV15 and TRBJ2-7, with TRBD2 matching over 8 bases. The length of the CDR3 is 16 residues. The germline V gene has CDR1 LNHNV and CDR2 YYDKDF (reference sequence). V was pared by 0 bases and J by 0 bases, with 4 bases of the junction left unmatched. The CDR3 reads CATSRDPGGISYEQYF. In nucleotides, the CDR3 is TGTGCCACCAGCAGAGATCCGGGGGGGATCTCCTACGAGCAGTACTTC.

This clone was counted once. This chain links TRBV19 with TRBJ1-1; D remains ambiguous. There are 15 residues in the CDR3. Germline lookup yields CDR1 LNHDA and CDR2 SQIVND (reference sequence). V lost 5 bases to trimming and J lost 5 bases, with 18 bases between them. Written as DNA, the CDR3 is TGTGCCAGTAGTTCTAGCGGCGGGTTTGTTACTGAAGCTTTCTTT. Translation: CASSSSGGFVTEAFF.

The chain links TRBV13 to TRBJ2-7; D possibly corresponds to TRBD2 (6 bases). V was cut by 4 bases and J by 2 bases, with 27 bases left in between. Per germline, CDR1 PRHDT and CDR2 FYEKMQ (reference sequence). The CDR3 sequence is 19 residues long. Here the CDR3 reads CASSSRGGVAIKDTYEQYF. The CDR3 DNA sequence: TGTGCCAGCAGCTCGCGGGGCGGGGTAGCGATTAAGGACACCTACGAGCAGTACTTC.

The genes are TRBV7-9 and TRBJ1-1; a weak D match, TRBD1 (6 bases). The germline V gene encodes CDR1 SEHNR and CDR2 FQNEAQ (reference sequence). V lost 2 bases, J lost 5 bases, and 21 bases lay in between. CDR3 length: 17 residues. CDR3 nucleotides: TGTGCCAGCAGCTTAACCAGGGGCGATATATCGGGGACTGAAGCTTTCTTT. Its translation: CASSLTRGDISGTEAFF.

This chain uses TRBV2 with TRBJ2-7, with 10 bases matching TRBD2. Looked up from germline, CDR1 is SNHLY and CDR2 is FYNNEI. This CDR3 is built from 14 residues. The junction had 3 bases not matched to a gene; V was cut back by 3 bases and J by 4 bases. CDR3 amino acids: CASSDRTSGYEQYF. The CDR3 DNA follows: TGTGCCAGCAGTGATAGGACTAGCGGATACGAGCAGTACTTC.

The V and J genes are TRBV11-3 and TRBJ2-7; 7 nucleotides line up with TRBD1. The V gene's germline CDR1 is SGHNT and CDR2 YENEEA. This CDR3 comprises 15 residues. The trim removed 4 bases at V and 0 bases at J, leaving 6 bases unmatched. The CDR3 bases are TGTGCCAGCAGCTCGGGGACAGCCTTCTCCTACGAGCAGTACTTC. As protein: CASSSGTAFSYEQYF.

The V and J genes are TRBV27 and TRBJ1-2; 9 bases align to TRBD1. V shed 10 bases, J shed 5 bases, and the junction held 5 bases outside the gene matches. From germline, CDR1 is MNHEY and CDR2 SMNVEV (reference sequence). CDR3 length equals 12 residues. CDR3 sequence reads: CATGGQGYGYTF. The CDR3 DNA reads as TGTGCCACCGGGGGACAGGGTTATGGCTACACCTTC.

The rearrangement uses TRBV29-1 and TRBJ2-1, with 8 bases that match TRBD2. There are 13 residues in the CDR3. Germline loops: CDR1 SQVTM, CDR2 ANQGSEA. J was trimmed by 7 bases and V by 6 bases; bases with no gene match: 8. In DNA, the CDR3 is TGCAGCGTCGCCACTAGCGGCGGTAATGAGCAGTTCTTC. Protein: CSVATSGGNEQFF.

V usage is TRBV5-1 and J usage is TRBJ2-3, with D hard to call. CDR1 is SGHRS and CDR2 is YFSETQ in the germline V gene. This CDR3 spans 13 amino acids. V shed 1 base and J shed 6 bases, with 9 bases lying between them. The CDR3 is CASSLPLQDTQYF. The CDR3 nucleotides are TGCGCCAGCAGCTTGCCCCTCCAGGATACGCAGTATTTT. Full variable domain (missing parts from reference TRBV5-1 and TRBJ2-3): KAGVTQTPRYLIKTRGQQVTLSCSPISGHRSVSWYQQTPGQGLQFLFEYFSETQRNKGNFPGRFSGRQFSNSRSEMNVSTLELGDSALYLCASSLPLQDTQYFGPGTRLTVL.

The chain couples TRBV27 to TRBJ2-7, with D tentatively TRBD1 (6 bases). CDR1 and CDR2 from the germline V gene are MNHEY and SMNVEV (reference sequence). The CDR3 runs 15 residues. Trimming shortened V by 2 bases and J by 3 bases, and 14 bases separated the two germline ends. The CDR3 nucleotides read TGTGCCAGCAGTTTAAGGGCACCGACAGGCTACGAGCAGTACTTC. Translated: CASSLRAPTGYEQYF.

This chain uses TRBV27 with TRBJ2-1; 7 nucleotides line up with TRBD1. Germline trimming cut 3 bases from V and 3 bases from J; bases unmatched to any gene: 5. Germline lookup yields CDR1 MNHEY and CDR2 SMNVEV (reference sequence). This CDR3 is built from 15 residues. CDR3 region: CASSFRDRHYNEQFF. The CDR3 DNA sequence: TGTGCCAGCAGTTTTAGGGACAGACACTACAATGAGCAGTTCTTC.

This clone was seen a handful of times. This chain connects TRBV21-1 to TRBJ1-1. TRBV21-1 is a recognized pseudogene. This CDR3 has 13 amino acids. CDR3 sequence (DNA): TGTGCCAGCAGCAAAGTGGATGGCACTGAAGCTTTCTTT. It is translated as CASSKVDGTEAFF.

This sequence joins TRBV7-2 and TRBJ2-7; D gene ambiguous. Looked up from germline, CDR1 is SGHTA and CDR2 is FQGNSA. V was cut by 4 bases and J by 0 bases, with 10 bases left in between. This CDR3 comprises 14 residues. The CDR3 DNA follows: TGTGCCAGCAGCTCGGGCTCGAGCTCCTACGAGCAGTACTTC. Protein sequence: CASSSGSSSYEQYF.

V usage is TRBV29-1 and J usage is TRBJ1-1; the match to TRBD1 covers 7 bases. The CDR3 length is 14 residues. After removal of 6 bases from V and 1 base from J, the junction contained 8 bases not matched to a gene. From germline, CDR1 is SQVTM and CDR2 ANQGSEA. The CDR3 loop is CSVDRLEPNTEAFF. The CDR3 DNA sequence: TGCAGCGTGGACAGGTTGGAACCGAACACTGAAGCTTTCTTT.

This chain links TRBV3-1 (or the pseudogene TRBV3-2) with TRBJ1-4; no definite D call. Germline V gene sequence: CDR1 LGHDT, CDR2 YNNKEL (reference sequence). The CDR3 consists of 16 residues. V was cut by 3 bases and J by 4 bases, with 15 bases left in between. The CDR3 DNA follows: TGTGCCAGCAGCCAGACGGGGTGGCTGCTTAATGAAAAACTGTTTTTT. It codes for CASSQTGWLLNEKLFF.

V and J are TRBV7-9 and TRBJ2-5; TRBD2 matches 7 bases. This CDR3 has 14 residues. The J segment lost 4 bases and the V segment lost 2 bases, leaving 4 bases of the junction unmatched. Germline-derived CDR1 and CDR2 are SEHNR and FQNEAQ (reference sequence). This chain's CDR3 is CASSLRGDGETQYF. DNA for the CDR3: TGTGCCAGCAGCTTACGGGGGGATGGAGAGACCCAGTACTTC.

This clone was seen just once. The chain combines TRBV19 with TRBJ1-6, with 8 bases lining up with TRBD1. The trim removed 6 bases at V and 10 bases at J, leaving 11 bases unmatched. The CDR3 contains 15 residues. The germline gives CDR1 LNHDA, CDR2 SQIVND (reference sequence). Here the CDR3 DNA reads TGTGCCAGTAGACCCCCGGACAGGGAGGCCTCACCCCTCCACTTT. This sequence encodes CASRPPDREASPLHF. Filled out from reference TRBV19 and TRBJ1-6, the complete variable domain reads DGGITQSPKYLFRKEGQNVTLSCEQNLNHDAMYWYRQDPGQGLRLIYYSQIVNDFQKGDIAEGYSVSREKKESFPLTVTSAQKNPTAFYLCASRPPDREASPLHFGNGTRLTVT.